This T cell receptor beta chain was sequenced in a study of blood T cells in healthy people across ages (dated by TCRdb to 2013 to 2016). Background on the whole study: In model experiments, template switching captured roughly one uniquely barcoded TCR beta cDNA molecule for every two T cells. Four age groups were formed from the donors: young (average approximately 16 years), middle-aged (just under 40), aged (around 62) and long-lived (about 80). The study measured age-related changes in TCR beta repertoire diversity using deep sequencing normalized with unique cDNA molecular identifiers. For two donors (one aged 18 to 29 and one aged 80 or older), the study analyzed two additional independent replicas of 1 million unique cDNA reads from the same blood draw. To avoid experimental bias, donors of different ages were distributed randomly across sequencing lanes.

Broader findings and caveats from the paper: Because the CMV infection status of the donors was unknown, age-related changes in expanded clonotypes may potentially have been confounded. Because profiling used bulk unsorted PBMCs, naive and antigen-experienced compartments could not be compared conclusively. Compared with the aged group, the long-lived group had more naive CD4+ T cells, fewer expanded clones and increased TCR diversity, suggesting age selection. A strong correlation was found between observed TCR beta diversity and the percentage of naive T cells measured by flow cytometry. Estimates of total diversity based on one million sequenced T cells were considered lower bounds and underestimates. As age increased, observed TCR beta diversity per million T cells dropped in a roughly linear way, and a significant reduction was already evident by age about 40.

Worth noting for this clonotype: There is no known antigen for this receptor. Per-base quality was not reported, and no clone a single base away is much larger than it.

Preparation of the library involved 5' RACE. These reads were obtained on an Illumina HiSeq 2500. A second PCR of 7 to 11 cycles was performed with a sample-barcoded 5' primer and a J-beta primer mix. A unique molecular identifier was introduced onto each TCR beta cDNA molecule by a template-switch 5' adaptor carrying 12 random nucleotides. Each sample yielded at least 2.5 million CDR3-containing paired-end reads. The Mint cDNA synthesis kit, primed by a TRBC-specific oligonucleotide, was used to synthesize first-strand cDNA from all RNA. After uracil-DNA glycosylase treatment, a first 18-cycle PCR used universal primers M1SS and BC2_uni_R on all cDNA. The source study handled its data this way. For normalization, 1 million high-quality reads were randomly selected from each sample, with every read carrying a distinct molecular identifier. Instead of being binned into consensus sequences, reads that shared molecular identifiers were thrown out. MiTCR, run with a Q25 quality threshold and the strictest error-elimination algorithm, handled CDR3 identification, clonotype clustering and error correction. A nonparametric unseen species model with Euler transformation was used to estimate lower-bound total TCR beta diversity. The public reads were reprocessed in TCRdb via fastp at Q25 and MiXCR, keeping in-frame beta chains. Each CDR3 protein appears once, grouped with its most common genes and DNA. It is TCRdb's table, rather than the study itself, that gives the V and J calls and clone size. This sample has 1.5 million to 1.8 million distinct CDR3 sequences in its table, and roughly two fifths of those were observed once. The ten largest clones represent just over 4% of the sample.

Systemically healthy Caucasian individuals from Russia, some 36 in total and aged about 6 to 100 years, were included as donors. Each donor gave 8 to 10 milliliters of peripheral blood, collected into EDTA-treated Vacutainer tubes. Ficoll-Paque density-gradient centrifugation was used to isolate PBMCs, with at least 7 million obtained per sample. Trizol reagent was used to extract total RNA from PBMCs, with at least 5 micrograms per sample. For every donor, flow cytometry on a PBMC aliquot measured the percentage of naive CD45RAhigh/CD27high T cells. The specimen sequenced was blood. This receptor was obtained from a woman between 18 and 29 years old in good health.

The nucleotide sequence reads TGTGCCAGCAGCCCGTCGACAGGGTATCCTGGAAACACCATATATTTT. It specifies CASSPSTGYPGNTIYF. This chain joins TRBV7-2 to TRBJ1-3, and 7 junction bases match TRBD1. V trim: 5 bases; J trim: 2 bases; unmatched bases: 9. Reading the germline V gene gives CDR1 SGHTA and CDR2 FQGNSA. The CDR3 sequence holds 16 residues, the cysteine and phenylalanine included. Of the read, only the CDR3 DNA is kept; its 48 bases are in frame from base 1.